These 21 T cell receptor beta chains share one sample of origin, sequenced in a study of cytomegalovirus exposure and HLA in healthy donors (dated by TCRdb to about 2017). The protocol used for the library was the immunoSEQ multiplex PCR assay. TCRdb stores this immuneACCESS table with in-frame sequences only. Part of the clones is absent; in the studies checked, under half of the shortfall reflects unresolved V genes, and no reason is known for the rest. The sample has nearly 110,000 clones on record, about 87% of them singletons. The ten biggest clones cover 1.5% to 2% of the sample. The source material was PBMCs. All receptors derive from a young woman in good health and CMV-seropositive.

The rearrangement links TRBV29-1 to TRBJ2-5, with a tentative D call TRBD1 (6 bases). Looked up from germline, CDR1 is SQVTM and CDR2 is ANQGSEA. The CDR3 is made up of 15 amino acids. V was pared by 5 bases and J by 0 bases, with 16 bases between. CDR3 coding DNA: TGCAGCGTTTACTCCCCCGGGACACACCAAGAGACCCAGTACTTC. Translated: CSVYSPGTHQETQYF.

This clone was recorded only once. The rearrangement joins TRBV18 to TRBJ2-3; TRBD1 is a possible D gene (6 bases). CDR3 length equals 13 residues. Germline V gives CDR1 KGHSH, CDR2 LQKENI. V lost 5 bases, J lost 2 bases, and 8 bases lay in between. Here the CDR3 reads CASSDRLTDTQYF. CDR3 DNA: TGTGCCAGCTCAGACAGGCTCACAGATACGCAGTATTTT. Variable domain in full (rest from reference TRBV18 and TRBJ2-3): NAGVMQNPRHLVRRRGQEARLRCSPMKGHSHVYWYRQLPEEGLKFMVYLQKENIIDESGMPKERFSAEFPKEGPSILRIQQVVRGDSAAYFCASSDRLTDTQYFGPGTRLTVL.

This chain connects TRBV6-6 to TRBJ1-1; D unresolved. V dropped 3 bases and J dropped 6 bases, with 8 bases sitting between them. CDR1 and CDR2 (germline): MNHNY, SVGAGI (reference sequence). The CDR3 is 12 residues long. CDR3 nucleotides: TGTGCCAGCAGTTATGGAGTTTCTGAAGCTTTCTTT. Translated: CASSYGVSEAFF.

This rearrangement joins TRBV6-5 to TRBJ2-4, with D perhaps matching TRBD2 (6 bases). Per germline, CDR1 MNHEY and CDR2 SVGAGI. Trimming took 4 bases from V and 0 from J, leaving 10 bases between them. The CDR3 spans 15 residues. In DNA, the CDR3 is TGTGCCAGCAGTTCCAGGGAGGTAGCCAAAAACATTCAGTACTTC. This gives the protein CASSSREVAKNIQYF.

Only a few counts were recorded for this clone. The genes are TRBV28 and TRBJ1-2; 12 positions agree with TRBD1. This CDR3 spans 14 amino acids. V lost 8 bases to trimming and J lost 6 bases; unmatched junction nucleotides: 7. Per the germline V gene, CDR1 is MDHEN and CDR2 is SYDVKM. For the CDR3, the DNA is TGTGCCAGCCGCCGGGACAGGGGGCAGGATGGCTACACCTTC. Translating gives CASRRDRGQDGYTF.

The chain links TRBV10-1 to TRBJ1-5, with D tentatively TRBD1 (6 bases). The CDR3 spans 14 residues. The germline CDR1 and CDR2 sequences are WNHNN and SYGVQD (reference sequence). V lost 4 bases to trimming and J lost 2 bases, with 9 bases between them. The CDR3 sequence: CASSGEGGNQPQHF. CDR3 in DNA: TGCGCCAGCAGTGGGGAGGGGGGCAATCAGCCCCAGCATTTT.

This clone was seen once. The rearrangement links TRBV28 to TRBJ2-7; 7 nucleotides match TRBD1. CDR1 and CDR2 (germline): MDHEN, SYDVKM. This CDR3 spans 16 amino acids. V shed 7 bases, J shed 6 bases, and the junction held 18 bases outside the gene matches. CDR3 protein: CASTLPSRQGSPEQYF. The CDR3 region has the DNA TGTGCCAGCACCCTCCCTTCGAGACAGGGAAGTCCCGAGCAGTACTTC.

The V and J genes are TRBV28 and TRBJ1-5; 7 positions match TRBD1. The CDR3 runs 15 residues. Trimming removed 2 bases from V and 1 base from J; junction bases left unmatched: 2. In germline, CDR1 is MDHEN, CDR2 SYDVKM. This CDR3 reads CASSLNRGSNQPQHF. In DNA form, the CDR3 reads TGTGCCAGCAGTTTAAACAGGGGCAGCAATCAGCCCCAGCATTTT.

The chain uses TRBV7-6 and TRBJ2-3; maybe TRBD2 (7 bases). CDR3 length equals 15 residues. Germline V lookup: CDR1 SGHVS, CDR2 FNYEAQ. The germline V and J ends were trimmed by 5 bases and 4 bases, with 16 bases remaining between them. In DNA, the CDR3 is TGTGCCAGCAGCCCCTCGGGGGGCTTGGCAGATACGCAGTATTTT. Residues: CASSPSGGLADTQYF.

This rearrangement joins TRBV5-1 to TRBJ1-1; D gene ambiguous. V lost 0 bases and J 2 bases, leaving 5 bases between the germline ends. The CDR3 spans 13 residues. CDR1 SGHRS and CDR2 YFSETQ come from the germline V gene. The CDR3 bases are TGCGCCAGCAGCTTGGAACACAACACTGAAGCTTTCTTT. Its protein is CASSLEHNTEAFF.

CDR3 sequence: CASSSSGTGREKLFF. In DNA form, the CDR3 reads TGTGCCAGCAGTAGCTCCGGGACAGGGCGAGAAAAACTGTTTTTT. The chain couples TRBV6-1 to TRBJ1-4, with 9 bases fitting TRBD1. Germline assignment: CDR1 MNHNS and CDR2 SASEGT. After removal of 5 bases from V and 8 bases from J, the junction contained 9 bases not matched to a gene. The CDR3 loop spans 15 amino acids.

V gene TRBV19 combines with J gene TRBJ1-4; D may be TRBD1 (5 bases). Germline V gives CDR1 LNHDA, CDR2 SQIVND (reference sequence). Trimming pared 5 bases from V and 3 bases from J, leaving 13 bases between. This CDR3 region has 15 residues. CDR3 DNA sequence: TGTGCCAGTAGTGGATGGGGGGTATCTAATGAAAAACTGTTTTTT. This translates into CASSGWGVSNEKLFF.

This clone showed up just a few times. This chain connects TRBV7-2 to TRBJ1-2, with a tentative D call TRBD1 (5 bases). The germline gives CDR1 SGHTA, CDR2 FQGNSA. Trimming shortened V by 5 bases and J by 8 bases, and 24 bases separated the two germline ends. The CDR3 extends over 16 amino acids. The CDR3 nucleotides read TGTGCCAGCAGCCCAATGCGGGGGGGGACCTATGGAGGCTACACCTTC. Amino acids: CASSPMRGGTYGGYTF.

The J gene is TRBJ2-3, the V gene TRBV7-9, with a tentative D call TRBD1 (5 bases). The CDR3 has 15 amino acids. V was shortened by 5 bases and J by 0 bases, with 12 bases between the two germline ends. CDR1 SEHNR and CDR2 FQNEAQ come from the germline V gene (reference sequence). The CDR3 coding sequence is TGTGCCAGCAGCCAGAGGACATCGAGCACAGATACGCAGTATTTT. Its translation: CASSQRTSSTDTQYF.

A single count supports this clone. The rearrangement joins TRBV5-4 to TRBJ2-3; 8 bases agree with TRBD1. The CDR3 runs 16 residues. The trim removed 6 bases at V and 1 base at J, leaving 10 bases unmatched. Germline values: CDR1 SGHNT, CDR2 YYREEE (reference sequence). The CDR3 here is CASTDARGRGTDTQYF. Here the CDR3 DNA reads TGTGCCAGCACCGACGCCAGGGGGCGAGGCACAGATACGCAGTATTTT.

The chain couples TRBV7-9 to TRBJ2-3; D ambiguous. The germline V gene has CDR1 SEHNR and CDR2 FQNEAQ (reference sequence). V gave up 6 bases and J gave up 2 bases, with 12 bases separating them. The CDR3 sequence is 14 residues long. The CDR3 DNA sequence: TGTGCCAGCAGTCGGTCCCAGGTCACAGATACGCAGTATTTT. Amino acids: CASSRSQVTDTQYF.

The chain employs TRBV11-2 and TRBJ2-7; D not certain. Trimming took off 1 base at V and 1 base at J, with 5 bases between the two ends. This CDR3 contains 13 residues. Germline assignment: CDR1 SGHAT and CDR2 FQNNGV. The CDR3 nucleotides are TGTGCCAGCAGCTTAGCAGGATCCTACGAGCAGTACGTC. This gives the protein CASSLAGSYEQYV.

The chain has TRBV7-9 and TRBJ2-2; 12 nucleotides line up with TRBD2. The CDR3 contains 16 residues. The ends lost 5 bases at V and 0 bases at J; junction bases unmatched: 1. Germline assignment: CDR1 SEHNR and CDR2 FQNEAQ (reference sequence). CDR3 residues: CASSRTSGANTGELFF. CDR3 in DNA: TGTGCCAGCAGCCGGACTAGCGGGGCGAACACCGGGGAGCTGTTTTTT. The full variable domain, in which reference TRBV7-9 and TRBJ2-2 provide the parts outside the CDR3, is DTGVSQNPRHKITKRGQNVTFRCDPISEHNRLYWYRQTLGQGPEFLTYFQNEAQLEKSRLLSDRFSAERPKGSFSTLEIQRTEQGDSAMYLCASSRTSGANTGELFFGEGSRLTVL.

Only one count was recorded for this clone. DNA for the CDR3: TGTGCCAGCAGCTCCCCACTAAATATGAACACTGAAGCTTTCTTT. It encodes CASSSPLNMNTEAFF. This sequence joins TRBV11-2 and TRBJ1-1; D is ambiguous. Germline CDR1 and CDR2: SGHAT and FQNNGV. The CDR3 loop spans 15 amino acids. V lost 4 bases to trimming and J lost 0 bases, with 12 bases between them.

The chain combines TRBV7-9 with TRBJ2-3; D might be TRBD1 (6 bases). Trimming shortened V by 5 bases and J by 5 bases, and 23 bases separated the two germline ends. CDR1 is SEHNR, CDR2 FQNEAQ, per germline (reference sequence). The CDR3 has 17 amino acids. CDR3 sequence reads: CASSVTGTQIAQDTQYF. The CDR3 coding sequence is TGTGCCAGCAGCGTAACCGGGACACAAATAGCGCAAGATACGCAGTATTTT.

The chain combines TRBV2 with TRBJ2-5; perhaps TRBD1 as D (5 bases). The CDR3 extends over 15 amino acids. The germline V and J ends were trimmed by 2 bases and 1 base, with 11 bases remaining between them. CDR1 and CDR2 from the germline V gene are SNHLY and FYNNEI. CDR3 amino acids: CASSEPSGAQETQYF. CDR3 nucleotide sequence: TGTGCCAGCAGTGAACCCAGTGGGGCCCAAGAGACCCAGTACTTC.